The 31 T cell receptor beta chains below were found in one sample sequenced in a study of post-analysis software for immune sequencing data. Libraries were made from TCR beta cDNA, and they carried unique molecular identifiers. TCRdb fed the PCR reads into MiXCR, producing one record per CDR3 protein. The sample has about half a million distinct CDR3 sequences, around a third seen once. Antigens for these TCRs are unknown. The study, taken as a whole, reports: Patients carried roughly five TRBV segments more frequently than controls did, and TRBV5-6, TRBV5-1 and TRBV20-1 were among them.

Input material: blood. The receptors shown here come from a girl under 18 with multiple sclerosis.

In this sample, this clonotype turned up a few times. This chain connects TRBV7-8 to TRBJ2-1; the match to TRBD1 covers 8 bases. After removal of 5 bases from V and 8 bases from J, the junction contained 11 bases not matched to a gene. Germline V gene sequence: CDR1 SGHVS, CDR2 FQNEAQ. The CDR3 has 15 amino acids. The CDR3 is CASSEIRQGADEQFF. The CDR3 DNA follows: TGTGCCAGCAGCGAAATTCGCCAGGGGGCTGATGAGCAGTTCTTC.

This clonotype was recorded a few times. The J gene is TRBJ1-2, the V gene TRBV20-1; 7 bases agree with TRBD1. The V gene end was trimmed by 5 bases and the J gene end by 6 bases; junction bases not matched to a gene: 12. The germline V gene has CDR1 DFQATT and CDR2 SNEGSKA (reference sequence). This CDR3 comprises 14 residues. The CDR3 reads CSAPRGGGGDGYTF. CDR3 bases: TGCAGTGCTCCACGGGGGGGAGGGGGCGATGGCTACACCTTC.

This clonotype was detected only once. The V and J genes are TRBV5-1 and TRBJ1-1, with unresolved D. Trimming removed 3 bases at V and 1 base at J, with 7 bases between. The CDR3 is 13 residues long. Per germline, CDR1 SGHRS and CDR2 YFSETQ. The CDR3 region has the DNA TGCGCCAGCAGCTATTCCCCGAACACTGAAGCTTTCTTT. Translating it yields CASSYSPNTEAFF.

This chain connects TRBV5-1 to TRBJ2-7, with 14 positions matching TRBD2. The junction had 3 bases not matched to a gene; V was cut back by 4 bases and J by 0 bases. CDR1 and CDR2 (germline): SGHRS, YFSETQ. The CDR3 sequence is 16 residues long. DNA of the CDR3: TGCGCCAGCAGCACGGGACTAGCGGGGGCCTCCTACGAGCAGTACTTC. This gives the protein CASSTGLAGASYEQYF.

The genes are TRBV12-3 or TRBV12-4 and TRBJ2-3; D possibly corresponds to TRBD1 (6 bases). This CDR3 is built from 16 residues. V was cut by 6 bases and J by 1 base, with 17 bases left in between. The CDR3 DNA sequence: TGTGCCAGCAGGCCCGACAGGTTCGGGGGCACAGATACGCAGTATTTT. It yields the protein CASRPDRFGGTDTQYF.

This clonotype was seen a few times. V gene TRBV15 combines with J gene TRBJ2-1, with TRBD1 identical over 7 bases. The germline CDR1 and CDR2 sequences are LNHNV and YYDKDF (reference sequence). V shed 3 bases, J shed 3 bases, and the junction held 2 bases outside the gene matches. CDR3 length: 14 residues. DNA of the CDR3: TGTGCCACCAGCAGGACAGGGATCTACAATGAGCAGTTCTTC. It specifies CATSRTGIYNEQFF.

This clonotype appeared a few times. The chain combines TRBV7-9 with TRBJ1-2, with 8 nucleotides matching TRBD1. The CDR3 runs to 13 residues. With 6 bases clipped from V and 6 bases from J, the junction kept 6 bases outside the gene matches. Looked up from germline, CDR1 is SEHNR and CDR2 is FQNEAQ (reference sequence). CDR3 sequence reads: CASRADRADGYTF. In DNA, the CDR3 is TGTGCCAGCAGGGCGGACAGGGCGGATGGCTACACCTTC.

The CDR3 here is CASRPDGLAGGPGYEQFF. The CDR3 DNA is TGTGCCAGCAGACCTGACGGACTAGCGGGGGGGCCCGGGTATGAGCAGTTCTTC. J is TRBJ2-1 and V is TRBV7-9, with 15 bases identical to TRBD2. Trimming cost V 6 bases and J 8 bases; bases outside gene matches: 14. CDR3 size: 18 residues. Per the germline V gene, CDR1 is SEHNR and CDR2 is FQNEAQ (reference sequence).

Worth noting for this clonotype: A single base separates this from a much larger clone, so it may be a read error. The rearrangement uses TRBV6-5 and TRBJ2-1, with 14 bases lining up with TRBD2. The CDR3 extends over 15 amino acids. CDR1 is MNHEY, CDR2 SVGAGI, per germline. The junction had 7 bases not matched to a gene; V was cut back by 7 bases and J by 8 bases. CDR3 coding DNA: TGTGCCAGCATCCGACTAGCGGGGGGGATAGATGAGCAGTTCTTC. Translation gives CASIRLAGGIDEQFF.

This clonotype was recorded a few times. CDR3 sequence (DNA): TGTGCCAGCAGTGGACAGAACCAAGAGACCCAGTACTTC. Its translation: CASSGQNQETQYF. The genes are TRBV6-5 and TRBJ2-5; D may be TRBD1 (6 bases). The CDR3 has 13 amino acids. The V gene's germline CDR1 is MNHEY and CDR2 SVGAGI. The ends were cut back, 5 bases at V and 0 bases at J, with 7 bases in the middle.

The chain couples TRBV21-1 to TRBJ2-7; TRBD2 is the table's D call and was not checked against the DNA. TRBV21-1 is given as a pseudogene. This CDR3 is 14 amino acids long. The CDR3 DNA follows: TGTGCCAGCAGCAATGAGGGTTTTGTTTACGAGCAGTACTTC. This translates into CASSNEGFVYEQYF.

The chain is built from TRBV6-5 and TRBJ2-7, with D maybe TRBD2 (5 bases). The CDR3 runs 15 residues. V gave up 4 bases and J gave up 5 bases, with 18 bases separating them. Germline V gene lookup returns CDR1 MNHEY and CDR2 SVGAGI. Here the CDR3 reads CASSLWPSGGNEQYF. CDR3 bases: TGTGCCAGCAGTTTATGGCCCAGCGGCGGCAACGAGCAGTACTTC.

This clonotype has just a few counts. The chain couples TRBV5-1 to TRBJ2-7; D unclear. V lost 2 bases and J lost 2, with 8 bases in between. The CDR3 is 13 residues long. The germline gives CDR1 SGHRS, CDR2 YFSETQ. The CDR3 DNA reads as TGCGCCAGCAGCTTCGAAGGCGCCTACGAGCAGTACTTC. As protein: CASSFEGAYEQYF.

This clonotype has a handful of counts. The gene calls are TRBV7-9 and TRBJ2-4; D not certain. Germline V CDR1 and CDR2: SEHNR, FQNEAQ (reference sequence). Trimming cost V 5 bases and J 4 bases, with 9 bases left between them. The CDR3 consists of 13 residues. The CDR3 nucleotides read TGTGCCAGCAGCCACGACGGGAAAAACATTCAGTACTTC. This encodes CASSHDGKNIQYF.

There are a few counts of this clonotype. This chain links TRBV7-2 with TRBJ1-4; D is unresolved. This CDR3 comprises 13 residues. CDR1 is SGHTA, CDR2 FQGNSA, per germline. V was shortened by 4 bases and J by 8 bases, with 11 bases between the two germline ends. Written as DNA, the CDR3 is TGTGCCAGCAGCTCCAGCATAGGCGAAAAACTGTTTTTT. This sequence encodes CASSSSIGEKLFF.

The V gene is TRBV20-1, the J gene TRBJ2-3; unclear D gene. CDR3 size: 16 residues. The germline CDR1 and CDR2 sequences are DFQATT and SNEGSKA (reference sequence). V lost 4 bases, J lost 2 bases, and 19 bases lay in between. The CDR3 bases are TGCAGTGCTACCGCCGGGTCCTCCACCCACACAGATACGCAGTATTTT. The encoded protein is CSATAGSSTHTDTQYF.

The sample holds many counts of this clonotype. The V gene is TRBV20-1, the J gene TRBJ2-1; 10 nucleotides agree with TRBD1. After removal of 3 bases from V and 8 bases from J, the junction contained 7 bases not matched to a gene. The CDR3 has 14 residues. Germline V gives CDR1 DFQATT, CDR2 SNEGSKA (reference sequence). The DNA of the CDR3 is TGCAGTGCTAGGATGGGACAGGGGATCGATGAGCAGTTCTTC. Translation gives CSARMGQGIDEQFF.

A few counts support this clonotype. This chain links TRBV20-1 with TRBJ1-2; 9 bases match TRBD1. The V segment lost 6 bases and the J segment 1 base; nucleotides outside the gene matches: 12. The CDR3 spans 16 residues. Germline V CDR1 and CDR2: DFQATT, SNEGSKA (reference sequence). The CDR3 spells CSAQPRDRVGNYGYTF. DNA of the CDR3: TGCAGTGCCCAACCAAGGGACAGGGTGGGTAACTATGGCTACACCTTC.

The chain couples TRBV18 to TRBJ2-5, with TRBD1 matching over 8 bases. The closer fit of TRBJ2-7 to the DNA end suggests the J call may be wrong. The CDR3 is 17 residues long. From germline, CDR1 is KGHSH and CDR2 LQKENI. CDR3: CASSPLSLGQGSHEQYF. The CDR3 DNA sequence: TGTGCCAGCTCACCATTAAGTCTAGGACAGGGAAGCCACGAGCAGTACTTC.

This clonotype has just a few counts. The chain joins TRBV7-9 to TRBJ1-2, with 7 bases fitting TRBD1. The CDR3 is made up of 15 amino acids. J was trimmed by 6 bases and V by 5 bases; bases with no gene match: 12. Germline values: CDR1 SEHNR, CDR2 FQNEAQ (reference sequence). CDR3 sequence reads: CASSLALVDRDGYTF. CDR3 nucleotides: TGTGCCAGCAGCCTGGCATTGGTCGACAGGGATGGCTACACCTTC.

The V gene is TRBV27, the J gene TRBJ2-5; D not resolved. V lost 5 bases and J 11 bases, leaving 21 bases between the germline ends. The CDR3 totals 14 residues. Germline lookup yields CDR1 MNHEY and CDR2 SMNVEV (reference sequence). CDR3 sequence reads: CASSGFGSYNEQYF. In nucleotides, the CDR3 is TGTGCCAGCAGTGGGTTTGGCTCCTACAATGAGCAGTACTTC.

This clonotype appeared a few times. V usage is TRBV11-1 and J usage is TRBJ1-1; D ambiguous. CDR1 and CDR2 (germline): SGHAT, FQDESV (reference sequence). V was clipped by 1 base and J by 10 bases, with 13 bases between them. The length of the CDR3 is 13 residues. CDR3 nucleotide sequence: TGTGCCAGCAGCTTAGTGGAGGGCGGCATAGCTTTCTTT. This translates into CASSLVEGGIAFF.

The CDR3 nucleotides read TGCAGCGTTAGCGACAGTAGGAGGGGAGGCTACACCTTC. Translated, it gives CSVSDSRRGGYTF. The chain employs TRBV29-1 and TRBJ1-2; D perhaps matches TRBD1 (5 bases). V was clipped by 5 bases and J by 8 bases, with 18 bases between them. The CDR3 has 13 residues. Germline loops: CDR1 SQVTM, CDR2 ANQGSEA.

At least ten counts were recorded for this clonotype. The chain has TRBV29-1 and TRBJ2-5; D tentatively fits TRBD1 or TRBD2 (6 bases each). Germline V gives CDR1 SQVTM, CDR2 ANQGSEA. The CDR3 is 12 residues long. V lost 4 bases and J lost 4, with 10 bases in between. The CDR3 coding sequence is TGCAGCGTTGTTCGGGGGCGAGAGACCCAGTACTTC. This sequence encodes CSVVRGRETQYF.

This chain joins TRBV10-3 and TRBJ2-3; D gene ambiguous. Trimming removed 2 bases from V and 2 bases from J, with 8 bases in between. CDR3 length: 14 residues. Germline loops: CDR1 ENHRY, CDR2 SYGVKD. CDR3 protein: CAISEDHPTDTQYF. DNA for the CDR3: TGTGCCATCAGTGAGGACCATCCCACAGATACGCAGTATTTT.

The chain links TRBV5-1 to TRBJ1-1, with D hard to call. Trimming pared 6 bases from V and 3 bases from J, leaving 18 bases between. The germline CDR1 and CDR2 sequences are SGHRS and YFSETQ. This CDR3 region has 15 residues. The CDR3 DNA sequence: TGCGCCAGCACCATTCAGAGCAATAGGGACACTGAAGCTTTCTTT. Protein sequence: CASTIQSNRDTEAFF.

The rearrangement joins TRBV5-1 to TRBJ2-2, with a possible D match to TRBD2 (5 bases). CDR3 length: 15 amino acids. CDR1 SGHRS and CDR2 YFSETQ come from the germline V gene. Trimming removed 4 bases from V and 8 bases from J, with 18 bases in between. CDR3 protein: CASSQREVSRGELFF. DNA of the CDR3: TGCGCCAGCAGCCAGAGGGAAGTTTCTCGGGGGGAGCTGTTTTTT.

CDR3 bases: TGTGCCAGCAGCCTCATGACAGGGATGGAGACCCAGTACTTC. Its translation: CASSLMTGMETQYF. This chain uses TRBV14 with TRBJ2-5; TRBD1 agrees at 7 bases. Trimming took 4 bases from V and 5 from J; bases not matched to a gene: 7. This CDR3 is built from 14 residues. The germline CDR1 and CDR2 sequences are SGHDN and FVKESK.

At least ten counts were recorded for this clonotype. CDR3 amino acids: CASSGQGNYGYTF. CDR3 sequence (DNA): TGCGCCAGCAGTGGACAGGGCAACTATGGCTACACCTTC. The gene calls are TRBV5-1 and TRBJ1-2; 8 nucleotides align to TRBD1. The CDR3 covers 13 residues. With V trimmed by 5 bases and J by 2 bases, 2 bases remained unmatched. The germline V gene encodes CDR1 SGHRS and CDR2 YFSETQ.

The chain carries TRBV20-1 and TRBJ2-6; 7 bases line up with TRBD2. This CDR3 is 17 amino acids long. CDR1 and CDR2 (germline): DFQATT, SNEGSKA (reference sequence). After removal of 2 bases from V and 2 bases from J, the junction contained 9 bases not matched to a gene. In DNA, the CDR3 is TGCAGTGCTAGATATTTCGGTGGGGGGGCTGGGGCCAACGTCCTGACTTTC. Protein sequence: CSARYFGGGAGANVLTF.

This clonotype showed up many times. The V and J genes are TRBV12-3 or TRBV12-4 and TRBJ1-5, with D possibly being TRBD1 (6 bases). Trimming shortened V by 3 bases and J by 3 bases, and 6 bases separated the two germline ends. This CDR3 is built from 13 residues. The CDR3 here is CASSLGHNQPQHF. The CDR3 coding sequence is TGTGCCAGCAGTTTGGGACACAATCAGCCCCAGCATTTT.